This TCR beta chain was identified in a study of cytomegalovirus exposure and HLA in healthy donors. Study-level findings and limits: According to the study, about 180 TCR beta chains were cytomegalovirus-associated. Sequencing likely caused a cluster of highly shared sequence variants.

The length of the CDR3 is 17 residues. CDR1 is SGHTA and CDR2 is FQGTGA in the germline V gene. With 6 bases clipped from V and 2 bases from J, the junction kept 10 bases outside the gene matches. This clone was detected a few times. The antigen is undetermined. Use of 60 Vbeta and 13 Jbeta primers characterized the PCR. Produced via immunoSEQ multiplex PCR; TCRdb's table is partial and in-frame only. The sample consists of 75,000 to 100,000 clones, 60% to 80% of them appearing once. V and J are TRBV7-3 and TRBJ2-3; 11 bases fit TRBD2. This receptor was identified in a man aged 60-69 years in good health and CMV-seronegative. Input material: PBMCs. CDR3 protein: CASSRDGLAGLTDTQYF. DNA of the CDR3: TGTGCCAGCAGTCGAGACGGACTAGCGGGTCTCACAGATACGCAGTATTTT.